This record concerns one TCR beta chain sequence. This CDR3 comprises 16 residues. V shed 2 bases and J 8 bases; nucleotides not matched to a gene: 11. Germline V gives CDR1 SGHRS, CDR2 YFSETQ. These data are taken from a study of blood T cell repertoires in COVID-19. Whole-study context: Sites in the United States, Italy and Spain provided acute and convalescent COVID-19 samples. Sample material is recorded as cDNA or gDNA derived from T cells, B-cell-depleted T cells, or PBMCs.

Original handling: Nucleated cell counts were estimated from reference gene primer amplification. Sequencing used immunoSEQ multiplex PCR; TCRdb keeps in-frame clones, though not all of them. V, J and clone size reflect that table, while D and trimming were determined from the DNA. Of some 670,000 clones listed, about nine tenths were seen once; the top ten hold 0.2% to 0.3%. The chain carries TRBV5-1 and TRBJ2-1, with 9 nucleotides matching TRBD2. The sequenced sample consisted of peripheral blood. The source is a woman younger than 30 with acute or convalescent COVID-19. The CDR3 region has the DNA TGCGCCAGCAGCTTTGTCGGGCGGGGGGGCTCGGATGAGCAGTTCTTC. Translating it yields CASSFVGRGGSDEQFF.